There are a few counts of the clone carrying this TCR beta chain. Its antigen is currently unknown. TCRdb used MiXCR to reprocess the 5' RACE reads, holding one entry per CDR3 protein. The sample shows roughly 90,000 distinct CDR3 sequences, roughly 9% of them seen only once. The germline V gene has CDR1 KGHDR and CDR2 SFDVKD. J lost 7 bases, V lost 5 bases, and 4 bases had no gene match. The CDR3 is made up of 12 amino acids. The data stem from a study of CD8 T cells in ankylosing spondylitis. Overall study results and limits: Made up of about eight highly homologous variants, a TCR beta motif appeared characteristic of ankylosing spondylitis blood.

The sample taken for sequencing was blood, either unsorted or a sorted T cell fraction (not recorded which). This clonotype was sampled from a male donor with ankylosing spondylitis. This chain joins TRBV24-1 and TRBJ2-7; 7 bases align to TRBD2. The CDR3 reads CATSASGNEQYF. CDR3 DNA sequence: TGTGCCACCAGTGCTAGCGGAAATGAGCAGTACTTC.